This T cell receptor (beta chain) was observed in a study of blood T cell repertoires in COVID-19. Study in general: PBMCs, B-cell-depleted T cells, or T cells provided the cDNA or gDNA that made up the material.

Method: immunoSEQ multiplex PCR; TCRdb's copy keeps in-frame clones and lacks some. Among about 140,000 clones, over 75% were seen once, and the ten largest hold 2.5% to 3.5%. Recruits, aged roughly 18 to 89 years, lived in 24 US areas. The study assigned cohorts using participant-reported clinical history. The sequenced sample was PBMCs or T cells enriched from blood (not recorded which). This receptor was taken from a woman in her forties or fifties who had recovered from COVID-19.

The chain's CDR3 is CASSFASVTYNEQFF. In DNA, the CDR3 is TGTGCCAGCAGCTTCGCTAGCGTCACCTACAATGAGCAGTTCTTC. This chain links TRBV11-3 with TRBJ2-1, with D perhaps TRBD2 (6 bases). V was pared by 3 bases and J by 2 bases, with 11 bases between. Germline CDR1 and CDR2: SGHNT and YENEEA. The CDR3 spans 15 residues.